Following are 19 T cell receptor beta chains from one sample sequenced in a study of T cells in localized non-small cell lung cancer. The protocol was immunoSEQ multiplex PCR, while the TCRdb copy is restricted to in-frame clones and leaves out a portion. The data contain tens of thousands of clones, 70% to 80% of them seen just once; the ten biggest clones take up about 32%. Sequencing used PBMCs, obtained before any cancer treatment. These receptor sequences come from a woman aged 40-75 years with stage II squamous cell lung carcinoma.

The chain employs TRBV7-2 and TRBJ1-5, with 7 bases identical to TRBD1. Germline V lookup: CDR1 SGHTA, CDR2 FQGNSA. This CDR3 spans 14 amino acids. Unmatched junction bases numbered 4, after V lost 3 bases and J lost 5 bases. CDR3 bases: TGTGCCAGCAGCTTGAGCAGGGGGGATCAGCCCCAGCATTTT. Its translation is CASSLSRGDQPQHF.

The rearrangement links TRBV7-9 to TRBJ1-2; 9 bases line up with TRBD1. The CDR3 runs to 12 residues. Per the germline V gene, CDR1 is SEHNR and CDR2 is FQNEAQ (reference sequence). Trimming took 5 bases from V and 10 from J; bases not matched to a gene: 5. The CDR3 is CASSPGQGDYTF. The CDR3 DNA reads as TGTGCCAGCAGCCCGGGACAGGGCGACTACACCTTC.

The rearrangement links TRBV18 to TRBJ2-7, with D perhaps matching TRBD2 (5 bases). The CDR3 is 15 residues long. Trimming removed 1 base from V and 0 bases from J, with 10 bases in between. Germline V gives CDR1 KGHSH, CDR2 LQKENI. The CDR3 bases are TGTGCCAGCTCACCACAAAGTGGGAGCTCCTACGAGCAGTACGTC. Translated: CASSPQSGSSYEQYV.

J is TRBJ2-3 and V is TRBV25-1; D uncertain. With 1 base removed from V and 3 bases from J, the gap between germline ends came to 11 bases. The germline CDR1 and CDR2 sequences are MGHDK and SYGVNS. The length of the CDR3 is 15 residues. CDR3 nucleotides: TGTGCCAGCAGTGAATCTCCGACAACAACAGATACGCAGTATTTT. This sequence encodes CASSESPTTTDTQYF.

V usage is TRBV7-8 and J usage is TRBJ2-2; D uncertain. CDR1 SGHVS and CDR2 FQNEAQ come from the germline V gene. Trimming pared 4 bases from V and 6 bases from J, leaving 9 bases between. There are 13 residues in the CDR3. CDR3 loop: CASSSIASGELFF. The CDR3 DNA reads as TGTGCCAGCAGCTCTATAGCCTCCGGGGAGCTGTTTTTT.

The chain combines TRBV18 with TRBJ1-3; no clear D gene. Trimming took 3 bases from V and 4 from J, leaving 7 bases between them. The CDR3 extends over 13 amino acids. The germline gives CDR1 KGHSH, CDR2 LQKENI. CDR3 bases: TGTGCCAGCTCACCCGGGATCGGAAACACCATATATTTT. It encodes CASSPGIGNTIYF.

This clone was counted a single time. The chain uses TRBV19 and TRBJ1-4; 12 bases fit TRBD1. The CDR3 length is 18 residues. The junction had 11 bases not matched to a gene; V was cut back by 9 bases and J by 0 bases. The germline gives CDR1 LNHDA, CDR2 SQIVND (reference sequence). CDR3 residues: CARAPGQGALATNEKLFF. For the CDR3, the DNA is TGTGCCAGAGCACCGGGACAGGGGGCCCTTGCAACTAATGAAAAACTGTTTTTT. The full variable domain, completed using reference TRBV19 and TRBJ1-4, is DGGITQSPKYLFRKEGQNVTLSCEQNLNHDAMYWYRQDPGQGLRLIYYSQIVNDFQKGDIAEGYSVSREKKESFPLTVTSAQKNPTAFYLCARAPGQGALATNEKLFFGSGTQLSVL.

This clone has ten or more counts. J is TRBJ2-3 and V is TRBV6-1; 9 nucleotides match TRBD2. Trimming cost V 7 bases and J 2 bases; bases outside gene matches: 7. This CDR3 is built from 15 residues. Germline CDR1 is MNHNS and CDR2 is SASEGT. The CDR3 sequence is CASKRLADLTDTQYF. Here the CDR3 DNA reads TGTGCCAGCAAAAGACTAGCGGACCTCACAGATACGCAGTATTTT.

V gene TRBV9 combines with J gene TRBJ1-3; D may be TRBD1 (6 bases). The CDR3 runs to 15 residues. V shed 0 bases and J shed 2 bases, with 9 bases lying between them. Germline CDR1 reads SGDLS; CDR2 reads YYNGEE. In nucleotides, the CDR3 is TGTGCCAGCAGCGTAGGCAGGGGCCCTGGAAACACCATATATTTT. Amino acids: CASSVGRGPGNTIYF.

The chain links TRBV18 to TRBJ2-1, with a possible D match to TRBD2 (6 bases). The CDR3 runs to 17 residues. Trimming left V 2 bases short and J 2 bases short, with 16 bases between. CDR1 and CDR2 from the germline V gene are KGHSH and LQKENI. In DNA form, the CDR3 reads TGTGCCAGCTCACCAATGTCTTCGGGAGAGGCCTACAATGAGCAGTTCTTC. It codes for CASSPMSSGEAYNEQFF. The whole variable domain, remainder taken from reference TRBV18 and TRBJ2-1, is NAGVMQNPRHLVRRRGQEARLRCSPMKGHSHVYWYRQLPEEGLKFMVYLQKENIIDESGMPKERFSAEFPKEGPSILRIQQVVRGDSAAYFCASSPMSSGEAYNEQFFGPGTRLTVL.

This sequence joins TRBV27 and TRBJ2-7; the D gene could be TRBD1 or TRBD2 (5 bases each). Between the trimmed V and J ends, which lost 3 bases and 6 bases, there was a span of 9 bases. There are 12 residues in the CDR3. Germline V gives CDR1 MNHEY, CDR2 SMNVEV (reference sequence). Here the CDR3 reads CASSLTGREQYF. CDR3 bases: TGTGCCAGCAGTTTGACGGGGCGCGAGCAGTACTTC.

The rearrangement joins TRBV7-9 to TRBJ2-1, with TRBD2 matching 7 bases. The V gene end was trimmed by 5 bases and the J gene end by 6 bases; junction bases not matched to a gene: 19. This CDR3 region has 18 residues. Germline-derived CDR1 and CDR2 are SEHNR and FQNEAQ (reference sequence). Here the CDR3 DNA reads TGTGCCAGCAGCCATCCCCGGCTAGCGGTTACTACTCGCAATGAGCAGTTCTTC. Amino acid sequence: CASSHPRLAVTTRNEQFF. The variable domain in full, with the rest retrieved from reference TRBV7-9 and TRBJ2-1, is DTGVSQNPRHKITKRGQNVTFRCDPISEHNRLYWYRQTLGQGPEFLTYFQNEAQLEKSRLLSDRFSAERPKGSFSTLEIQRTEQGDSAMYLCASSHPRLAVTTRNEQFFGPGTRLTVL.

This chain connects TRBV29-1 to TRBJ1-1; 9 nucleotides align to TRBD1. Germline V gene lookup returns CDR1 SQVTM and CDR2 ANQGSEA. V lost 7 bases and J lost 5; bases outside the gene matches: 5. The CDR3 consists of 12 residues. Here the CDR3 DNA reads TGCAGCGCGGACAGGGGACGAACTGAAGCTTTCTTT. Its translation: CSADRGRTEAFF. Complete variable domain (other parts from reference TRBV29-1 and TRBJ1-1): SAVISQKPSRDICQRGTSLTIQCQVDSQVTMMFWYRQQPGQSLTLIATANQGSEATYESGFVIDKFPISRPNLTFSTLTVSNMSPEDSSIYLCSADRGRTEAFFGQGTRLTVV.

The V call is TRBV5-1, the J call TRBJ2-3; 11 positions match TRBD1. The CDR3 has 16 residues. Trimming cost V 4 bases and J 5 bases; bases outside gene matches: 9. From germline, CDR1 is SGHRS and CDR2 YFSETQ. This CDR3 is CASSRADRGQGDTQYF. DNA for the CDR3: TGCGCCAGCAGCAGGGCGGACAGGGGGCAGGGAGATACGCAGTATTTT.

The chain carries TRBV7-9 and TRBJ1-2; D possibly corresponds to TRBD1 (6 bases). The CDR3 extends over 17 amino acids. Germline values: CDR1 SEHNR, CDR2 FQNEAQ (reference sequence). V was pared by 5 bases and J by 4 bases, with 23 bases between. The CDR3 reads CASSTHRQDSRVYGYTF. The CDR3 DNA reads TGTGCCAGCAGCACCCATCGACAGGACTCAAGGGTCTATGGCTACACCTTC.

This chain links TRBV19 with TRBJ2-3; D is possibly TRBD2 (5 bases). The length of the CDR3 is 15 residues. Germline V lookup: CDR1 LNHDA, CDR2 SQIVND (reference sequence). The germline V and J ends were trimmed by 5 bases and 4 bases, with 16 bases remaining between them. The CDR3 spells CASSSRPRAADTQYF. CDR3 nucleotide sequence: TGTGCCAGTAGTTCCAGACCGCGGGCCGCAGATACGCAGTATTTT.

V is TRBV5-1 and J is TRBJ1-4, with D tentatively TRBD1 (5 bases). The CDR3 contains 14 residues. V lost 6 bases to trimming and J lost 3 bases, with 12 bases between them. In germline, CDR1 is SGHRS, CDR2 YFSETQ. CDR3 DNA: TGCGCCAGCACTCGGGGGAACTCTAATGAAAAACTGTTTTTT. Encoded protein: CASTRGNSNEKLFF.

Regarding this clone: This same CDR3 is encoded by further DNA sequences in the sample. This chain connects TRBV10-3 to TRBJ2-2; 13 positions match TRBD2. The V segment lost 7 bases and the J segment 7 bases; nucleotides outside the gene matches: 6. This CDR3 comprises 15 residues. CDR1 is ENHRY and CDR2 is SYGVKD in the germline V gene. Here the CDR3 reads CAINGLAGEGGELFF. The CDR3 nucleotides read TGTGCCATCAACGGACTAGCGGGAGAGGGCGGGGAGCTGTTTTTT.

This clone turned up a few times. This chain uses TRBV4-1 with TRBJ1-5; 11 bases agree with TRBD1. Germline trimming cut 4 bases from V and 6 bases from J; bases unmatched to any gene: 8. The CDR3 is made up of 16 amino acids. CDR1 and CDR2 (germline): MGHRA, YSYEKL. The CDR3 region is CASSPAGQGAGQPQHF. The CDR3, as DNA: TGCGCCAGCAGCCCCGCCGGACAGGGGGCTGGTCAGCCCCAGCATTTT.